What follows are 25 T cell receptor beta chains derived from one specimen sequenced in a study of shared clonotypes between healthy human individuals. This table comes from immunoSEQ multiplex PCR, and its TCRdb copy is limited to in-frame clones, with some not included. The sample shows about 680,000 clones, around three quarters of them seen only once. The sequencing input was memory CD4+ T cells sorted from blood. The subset was: CD45RA-negative fraction. The origin of the receptors is a woman aged 30 to 39 in good health.

This clone came up many times. V is TRBV6-1 and J is TRBJ1-3, with D possibly being TRBD1 (6 bases). Trimming left V 1 base short and J 0 bases short, with 19 bases between. Germline CDR1 and CDR2: MNHNS and SASEGT. CDR3 size: 19 residues. CDR3 protein: CASSEGGDRWIISGNTIYF. In DNA form, the CDR3 reads TGTGCCAGCAGTGAAGGCGGTGACAGGTGGATCATCTCTGGAAACACCATATATTTT.

About this clone itself: In the same sample, other DNA sequences code for this CDR3. The genes are TRBV7-9 and TRBJ1-5; TRBD1 matches 8 bases. V dropped 4 bases and J dropped 2; count of bases not matched to a gene: 1. The germline V gene has CDR1 SEHNR and CDR2 FQNEAQ (reference sequence). CDR3 length equals 14 residues. The CDR3 nucleotides read TGTGCCAGCAGCTCGGACAGGGGCAATCAGCCCCAGCATTTT. The encoded protein is CASSSDRGNQPQHF. Together with reference TRBV7-9 and TRBJ1-5, the CDR3 gives the full variable domain: DTGVSQNPRHKITKRGQNVTFRCDPISEHNRLYWYRQTLGQGPEFLTYFQNEAQLEKSRLLSDRFSAERPKGSFSTLEIQRTEQGDSAMYLCASSSDRGNQPQHFGDGTRLSIL.

The rearrangement links TRBV2 to TRBJ2-5, with 9 nucleotides matching TRBD2. Germline loops: CDR1 SNHLY, CDR2 FYNNEI. The V segment lost 9 bases and the J segment 2 bases; nucleotides outside the gene matches: 4. This CDR3 comprises 13 residues. CDR3 DNA sequence: TGTGCCAGTCGGACTAGCGCACAAGAGACCCAGTACTTC. Amino acid sequence: CASRTSAQETQYF. The whole variable domain, remainder taken from reference TRBV2 and TRBJ2-5, is EPEVTQTPSHQVTQMGQEVILRCVPISNHLYFYWYRQILGQKVEFLVSFYNNEISEKSEIFDDQFSVERPDGSNFTLKIRSTKLEDSAMYFCASRTSAQETQYFGPGTRLLVL.

The chain combines TRBV5-1 with TRBJ1-2; D gene uncertain. V was pared by 0 bases and J by 3 bases, with 9 bases between. Per germline, CDR1 SGHRS and CDR2 YFSETQ. This CDR3 is built from 14 residues. The CDR3 DNA is TGCGCCAGCAGCTTGGAGTCTTCTGACTATGGCTACACCTTC. Protein: CASSLESSDYGYTF.

This clone appeared many times. This sequence joins TRBV30 and TRBJ2-4; D is undetermined. The V and J ends lost 5 bases and 0 bases respectively, with 14 bases between them. There are 15 residues in the CDR3. Germline assignment: CDR1 GTSNPN and CDR2 SVGIG (reference sequence). In nucleotides, the CDR3 is TGTGCCTGGGACTCCAAGGGCCTAGCCAAAAACATTCAGTACTTC. Translation: CAWDSKGLAKNIQYF. The complete variable domain, with remaining parts taken from reference TRBV30 and TRBJ2-4, reads SQTIHQWPATLVQPVGSPLSLECTVEGTSNPNLYWYRQAAGRGLQLLFYSVGIGQISSEVPQNLSASRPQDRQFILSSKKLLLSDSGFYLCAWDSKGLAKNIQYFGAGTRLSVL.

This chain uses TRBV6-5 with TRBJ2-1; D is possibly TRBD1 or TRBD2 (5 bases each). V gave up 6 bases and J gave up 0 bases, with 12 bases separating them. This CDR3 is 15 amino acids long. Germline V gene sequence: CDR1 MNHEY, CDR2 SVGAGI. CDR3 nucleotide sequence: TGTGCCAGCAGCTGGGGGAGTGGCTCCTACAATGAGCAGTTCTTC. Its translation is CASSWGSGSYNEQFF.

The chain is built from TRBV5-1 and TRBJ2-7, with 13 bases fitting TRBD2. V shed 0 bases, J shed 4 bases, and the junction held 13 bases outside the gene matches. The CDR3 sequence is 19 residues long. Germline V CDR1 and CDR2: SGHRS, YFSETQ. CDR3 in DNA: TGCGCCAGCAGCTTGGCCGGAGGGACTAGCGGGACTATGTGGTACGAGCAGTACTTC. Amino acids: CASSLAGGTSGTMWYEQYF.

This clone was counted many times. The chain couples TRBV7-9 to TRBJ2-2; 7 bases match TRBD1. Germline loops: CDR1 SEHNR, CDR2 FQNEAQ (reference sequence). The trim removed 5 bases at V and 6 bases at J, leaving 15 bases unmatched. This CDR3 spans 17 amino acids. The CDR3 loop reads CASSAGPRTGLAGELFF. CDR3 sequence (DNA): TGTGCCAGCAGCGCGGGCCCCAGGACAGGACTGGCCGGGGAGCTGTTTTTT.

J is TRBJ2-7 and V is TRBV21-1; the table's D call TRBD2 went unverified against the DNA. TRBV21-1 is a pseudogene. This CDR3 spans 15 amino acids. The CDR3 region has the DNA TGTGCCAGCAGCAAAATAAGACGGGGTTACTACGAGCAGTACTTC. Translating it yields CASSKIRRGYYEQYF.

This chain's CDR3 is CATSRQGQGTDTQYF. The CDR3 DNA reads as TGTGCCACCAGCAGACAGGGGCAGGGCACAGATACGCAGTATTTT. V usage is TRBV15 and J usage is TRBJ2-3; D perhaps matches TRBD1 (6 bases). The CDR3 has 15 residues. Germline CDR1 LNHNV, CDR2 YYDKDF (reference sequence). The V end was cut by 2 bases, the J end by 1 base, with 10 bases between.

The J gene is TRBJ2-7, the V gene TRBV4-2, with 9 bases aligning to TRBD2. CDR1 is LGHNA and CDR2 is YNFKEQ in the germline V gene. The CDR3 is 17 amino acids. With V trimmed by 0 bases and J by 3 bases, 9 bases remained unmatched. DNA for the CDR3: TGTGCCAGCAGCCAAGATACGGCTAGCGGGGCCTACTACGAGCAGTACTTC. Translating gives CASSQDTASGAYYEQYF.

This clone showed up many times. The V and J genes are TRBV4-1 and TRBJ2-7; D unresolved. V lost 5 bases, J lost 0 bases, and 17 bases lay in between. The germline CDR1 and CDR2 sequences are MGHRA and YSYEKL. The CDR3 consists of 16 residues. CDR3: CASSDHIRKISYEQYF. The CDR3 region has the DNA TGCGCCAGCAGCGATCACATAAGGAAGATCTCCTACGAGCAGTACTTC.

The chain couples TRBV6-1 to TRBJ2-1; 7 positions agree with TRBD1. J lost 8 bases, V lost 10 bases, and 17 bases had no gene match. Germline V lookup: CDR1 MNHNS, CDR2 SASEGT. The CDR3 extends over 15 amino acids. The CDR3 DNA reads as TGTGCCACCCGGTATCGGGACAGCTTTTCCGATGAGCAGTTCTTC. This gives the protein CATRYRDSFSDEQFF.

This chain joins TRBV28 and TRBJ2-7, with D possibly being TRBD2 (5 bases). Trimming stripped 10 bases from V and 1 base from J, with 11 bases between. The V gene's germline CDR1 is MDHEN and CDR2 SYDVKM. This CDR3 has 12 amino acids. The CDR3 is CATISGSYEQYF. The CDR3 DNA is TGTGCCACCATCTCGGGATCCTACGAGCAGTACTTC.

Regarding this clone: The sample carries other DNA sequences with the same CDR3. The chain is built from TRBV19 and TRBJ2-7, with a possible D match to TRBD2 (6 bases). CDR3 length: 13 amino acids. The V and J ends lost 3 bases and 2 bases respectively, with 8 bases between them. The germline V gene has CDR1 LNHDA and CDR2 SQIVND (reference sequence). In DNA, the CDR3 is TGTGCCAGTAGTATCGGGGGAACCTACGAGCAGTACTTC. It encodes CASSIGGTYEQYF.

The chain is built from TRBV9 and TRBJ2-7; 8 bases agree with TRBD1. V lost 4 bases to trimming and J lost 0 bases; unmatched junction nucleotides: 6. Per germline, CDR1 SGDLS and CDR2 YYNGEE. This CDR3 comprises 15 residues. The CDR3 DNA sequence: TGTGCCAGCAGCCCTTCGACAGGGGCCTCCTACGAGCAGTACTTC. This gives the protein CASSPSTGASYEQYF.

In its sample, this clone was seen a few times. This rearrangement joins TRBV7-2 to TRBJ2-2; D uncertain. Germline-derived CDR1 and CDR2 are SGHTA and FQGNSA. The CDR3 length is 15 residues. Trimming shortened V by 5 bases and J by 1 base, and 11 bases separated the two germline ends. The CDR3 coding sequence is TGTGCCAGCAGCGAGCAGGCCGAGAACACCGGGGAGCTGTTTTTT. This codes for CASSEQAENTGELFF.

The V and J genes are TRBV6-1 and TRBJ2-2; D unclear. In germline, CDR1 is MNHNS, CDR2 SASEGT. This CDR3 is 14 amino acids long. Trimming took off 1 base at V and 1 base at J, with 4 bases between the two ends. The CDR3 region is CASSEGGNTGELFF. Here the CDR3 DNA reads TGTGCCAGCAGTGAAGGGGGGAACACCGGGGAGCTGTTTTTT.

This chain links TRBV5-1 with TRBJ2-3, with D hard to call. CDR1 SGHRS and CDR2 YFSETQ come from the germline V gene. V was clipped by 2 bases and J by 1 base, with 11 bases between them. This CDR3 contains 15 residues. This chain's CDR3 is CASSFPRERTDTQYF. For the CDR3, the DNA is TGCGCCAGCAGCTTTCCCCGCGAACGCACAGATACGCAGTATTTT.

This clone occurred once. The rearrangement uses TRBV6-5 and TRBJ2-3, with 9 bases that match TRBD2. Germline assignment: CDR1 MNHEY and CDR2 SVGAGI. V lost 2 bases, J lost 5 bases, and 5 bases stayed unmatched. The CDR3 contains 15 residues. The CDR3 sequence: CASSYAGGSIDTQYF. CDR3 sequence (DNA): TGTGCCAGCAGTTACGCGGGAGGGAGTATAGATACGCAGTATTTT.

Remarks on this clone: This probably arose from a read error, given a far larger clone one base away. Other DNA sequences within the sample encode an identical CDR3. This chain links TRBV5-1 with TRBJ2-7, with 13 bases identical to TRBD2. With V trimmed by 3 bases and J by 6 bases, 3 bases remained unmatched. Germline CDR1 and CDR2: SGHRS and YFSETQ. The length of the CDR3 is 14 residues. Written as DNA, the CDR3 is TGCGCCAGCAGCTCCGGGACTAGCGGGACCGAGCAGTACTTC. Protein sequence: CASSSGTSGTEQYF.

The V gene is TRBV27, the J gene TRBJ2-7, with D hard to call. CDR3 length: 15 amino acids. V shed 5 bases and J shed 6 bases, with 20 bases lying between them. CDR1 and CDR2 (germline): MNHEY, SMNVEV (reference sequence). CDR3 protein: CASSTHRAPLGEQYF. The CDR3 DNA reads as TGTGCCAGCAGTACTCACCGGGCACCATTGGGCGAGCAGTACTTC.

The chain couples TRBV29-1 to TRBJ2-1, with 8 bases aligning to TRBD2. CDR1 and CDR2 from the germline V gene are SQVTM and ANQGSEA. This CDR3 region has 12 residues. V gave up 2 bases and J gave up 10 bases; unmatched junction bases: 4. In DNA form, the CDR3 reads TGCAGCGTTGAACCAGCGGGGGAAGAGCAGTTCTTC. Its protein product is CSVEPAGEEQFF.

This clone occurred once. The gene calls are TRBV25-1 and TRBJ1-2; D is perhaps TRBD1 (6 bases). The germline V gene has CDR1 MGHDK and CDR2 SYGVNS. The CDR3 runs to 16 residues. V was shortened by 4 bases and J by 0 bases, with 15 bases between the two germline ends. DNA of the CDR3: TGTGCCAGCAGTGCCCTTCAGGACAGAGCTAACTATGGCTACACCTTC. Translating it yields CASSALQDRANYGYTF.

The CDR3 spells CAWKPGLPHGDEQFF. DNA of the CDR3: TGTGCCTGGAAGCCGGGACTTCCCCATGGTGATGAGCAGTTCTTC. This chain joins TRBV30 and TRBJ2-1; a weak D match, TRBD2 (6 bases). Germline V CDR1 and CDR2: GTSNPN, SVGIG (reference sequence). V dropped 4 bases and J dropped 8 bases, with 21 bases sitting between them. There are 15 residues in the CDR3. The variable domain in full, completed from reference TRBV30 and TRBJ2-1, reads SQTIHQWPATLVQPVGSPLSLECTVEGTSNPNLYWYRQAAGRGLQLLFYSVGIGQISSEVPQNLSASRPQDRQFILSSKKLLLSDSGFYLCAWKPGLPHGDEQFFGPGTRLTVL.